The 21 T cell receptor beta chains presented below share a single source sample, sequenced in a study of T cell repertoires in cytomegalovirus infection. TCRdb redid the calling of the reads with MiXCR, one entry per CDR3 protein. The repertoire holds 700,000 to 900,000 distinct CDR3 sequences, with approximately 32% as singletons. Which antigens these TCRs recognize remains unknown. The sample here was cultured CD8+ T cells from PBMCs, taken from culture after CMV antigen stimulation. The receptors derive from a human donor in good health (CMV status not recorded). Some clones in this sample may be carry-over from other donors' samples.

The genes are TRBV7-8 and TRBJ2-2; D is unresolved. Between the trimmed V and J ends, which lost 6 bases and 3 bases, there was a span of 11 bases. The CDR3 is made up of 14 amino acids. CDR1 is SGHVS and CDR2 is FQNEAQ in the germline V gene. In DNA form, the CDR3 reads TGTGCCAGCAGTTTTCTAAGCTACACCGGGGAGCTGTTTTTT. Translation gives CASSFLSYTGELFF.

This clonotype was recorded a few times. The rearrangement uses TRBV4-1 and TRBJ2-1; 7 bases are shared with TRBD1. The CDR3 sequence is 13 residues long. With 5 bases clipped from V and 8 bases from J, the junction kept 6 bases outside the gene matches. CDR1 is MGHRA, CDR2 YSYEKL, per germline. CDR3 nucleotides: TGCGCCAGCAGCGCCCGACAGGGCTATGAGCAGTTCTTC. It codes for CASSARQGYEQFF.

This clonotype appeared a few times. The genes are TRBV2 and TRBJ2-7; 7 bases agree with TRBD1. CDR3 length: 14 amino acids. CDR1 and CDR2 (germline): SNHLY, FYNNEI. Trimming cost V 6 bases and J 1 base; bases outside gene matches: 6. In nucleotides, the CDR3 is TGTGCCAGCAGGAACCCGGGACAGTCCTACGAGCAGTACTTC. It specifies CASRNPGQSYEQYF.

The J gene is TRBJ2-1, the V gene TRBV7-3; 13 positions match TRBD2. After removal of 5 bases from V and 7 bases from J, the junction contained 8 bases not matched to a gene. The germline V gene has CDR1 SGHTA and CDR2 FQGTGA. There are 16 residues in the CDR3. The CDR3 DNA follows: TGTGCCAGCAGCCCTCCCGTGACTAGCGGGGGGAATGAGCAGTTCTTC. Encoded protein: CASSPPVTSGGNEQFF. The entire variable domain, with the rest obtained from reference TRBV7-3 and TRBJ2-1, is as follows: GAGVSQTPSNKVTEKGKYVELRCDPISGHTALYWYRQSLGQGPEFLIYFQGTGAADDSGLPNDRFFAVRPEGSVSTLKIQRTERGDSAVYLCASSPPVTSGGNEQFFGPGTRLTVL.

This clonotype was counted only a few times. The J gene is TRBJ1-2, the V gene TRBV12-3 or TRBV12-4; D might be TRBD1 (5 bases). The germline V and J ends were trimmed by 7 bases and 4 bases, with 13 bases remaining between them. The CDR3 loop spans 13 amino acids. This CDR3 reads CASTPGSGYGYTF. CDR3 bases: TGTGCCAGCACTCCAGGGTCGGGCTATGGCTACACCTTC.

The sample holds a few counts of this clonotype. V usage is TRBV7-2 and J usage is TRBJ2-1; unclear D gene. Germline loops: CDR1 SGHTA, CDR2 FQGNSA. CDR3 size: 13 residues. The germline V and J ends were trimmed by 1 base and 8 bases, with 9 bases remaining between them. The CDR3 region has the DNA TGTGCCAGCAGCTTAGTTGGCCCGGATGAGCAGTTCTTC. Its protein product is CASSLVGPDEQFF.

This clonotype was detected many times. The chain is built from TRBV12-3 or TRBV12-4 and TRBJ2-5; D is possibly TRBD2 (6 bases). The CDR3 runs 16 residues. Trimming took 7 bases from V and 5 from J, leaving 23 bases between them. The CDR3 is CASINRDLSFLETQYF. For the CDR3, the DNA is TGTGCCAGCATTAACCGGGACTTATCCTTCTTGGAGACCCAGTACTTC.

The chain employs TRBV5-1 and TRBJ2-5, with TRBD1 matching 10 bases. The CDR3 covers 17 residues. V lost 1 base, J lost 3 bases, and 9 bases stayed unmatched. Germline values: CDR1 SGHRS, CDR2 YFSETQ. CDR3 loop: CASSLSLPGTGEETQYF. The CDR3 DNA reads as TGCGCCAGCAGCTTGTCCCTTCCAGGGACAGGGGAAGAGACCCAGTACTTC. Filled out from reference TRBV5-1 and TRBJ2-5, the complete variable domain reads KAGVTQTPRYLIKTRGQQVTLSCSPISGHRSVSWYQQTPGQGLQFLFEYFSETQRNKGNFPGRFSGRQFSNSRSEMNVSTLELGDSALYLCASSLSLPGTGEETQYFGPGTRLLVL.

This clonotype came up many times. V usage is TRBV7-9 and J usage is TRBJ1-2; D unclear. Germline V gives CDR1 SEHNR, CDR2 FQNEAQ (reference sequence). Trimming removed 4 bases from V and 6 bases from J, with 6 bases in between. The CDR3 runs to 11 residues. The CDR3 loop is CASSSRDGYTF. The CDR3 nucleotides are TGTGCCAGCAGCTCACGAGATGGCTACACCTTC. Variable domain in full (rest from reference TRBV7-9 and TRBJ1-2): DTGVSQNPRHKITKRGQNVTFRCDPISEHNRLYWYRQTLGQGPEFLTYFQNEAQLEKSRLLSDRFSAERPKGSFSTLEIQRTEQGDSAMYLCASSSRDGYTFGSGTRLTVV.

This rearrangement joins TRBV5-1 to TRBJ2-7; D could derive from TRBD1 or TRBD2 (6 bases each). The CDR3 contains 14 residues. The ends were cut back, 3 bases at V and 7 bases at J, with 17 bases in the middle. Germline lookup yields CDR1 SGHRS and CDR2 YFSETQ. The CDR3 DNA is TGCGCCAGCAGCTCAGACGGGGGCACCTGGGAGCAGTACTTC. This sequence encodes CASSSDGGTWEQYF.

This chain links TRBV4-3 with TRBJ2-1, with a possible D match to TRBD2 (6 bases). Germline V gene data show CDR1 as LGHNA and CDR2 as YSLEER. The V and J ends lost 2 bases and 8 bases respectively, with 16 bases between them. The length of the CDR3 is 15 residues. CDR3 amino acids: CASSQRDSLGDEQFF. For the CDR3, the DNA is TGCGCCAGCAGCCAACGGGACTCCCTGGGGGATGAGCAGTTCTTC.

The chain joins TRBV14 to TRBJ2-1; a possible D gene is TRBD1 (6 bases). This CDR3 is built from 15 residues. Trimming cost V 2 bases and J 2 bases, with 10 bases left between them. Germline CDR1 reads SGHDN; CDR2 reads FVKESK. CDR3 DNA sequence: TGTGCCAGCAGCCAATTCCAGGGGCCCTACAATGAGCAGTTCTTC. Translating gives CASSQFQGPYNEQFF.

This sequence joins TRBV11-3 and TRBJ2-1; 7 positions agree with TRBD1. CDR3 length: 16 residues. CDR1 and CDR2 from the germline V gene are SGHNT and YENEEA. Trimming took 5 bases from V and 4 from J; bases not matched to a gene: 11. The CDR3 DNA reads as TGTGCCAGCAGCCATCCGGGACAGAGATCGTACAATGAGCAGTTCTTC. Amino acid sequence: CASSHPGQRSYNEQFF.

V is TRBV19 and J is TRBJ2-1, with 7 bases fitting TRBD2. Germline loops: CDR1 LNHDA, CDR2 SQIVND (reference sequence). With 7 bases clipped from V and 0 bases from J, the junction kept 6 bases outside the gene matches. This CDR3 region has 15 residues. The CDR3 DNA sequence: TGTGCCAGTACTCCTGCGGGGGTCTCCTACAATGAGCAGTTCTTC. This codes for CASTPAGVSYNEQFF.

In this sample, this clonotype turned up many times. The V gene is TRBV7-6, the J gene TRBJ2-5; TRBD2 aligns across 8 bases. The CDR3 is made up of 14 amino acids. Germline CDR1 SGHVS, CDR2 FNYEAQ. With V trimmed by 3 bases and J by 4 bases, 4 bases remained unmatched. Written as DNA, the CDR3 is TGTGCCAGCAGCTTGGGACTAGATAGAGAGACCCAGTACTTC. Translated: CASSLGLDRETQYF.

Of note for this clonotype: Mismatch with germline at one junction end may stem from a read error. The V call is TRBV3-1, the J call TRBJ1-2; 10 positions agree with TRBD1. The CDR3 totals 16 residues. CDR1 LGHDT and CDR2 YNNKEL come from the germline V gene (reference sequence). The CDR3 loop reads CVSSREGQGKYYGYTF. The CDR3 nucleotides are TGTGTCAGCAGCCGGGAGGGACAGGGGAAATACTATGGCTACACCTTC.

The V gene is TRBV2, the J gene TRBJ2-1, with TRBD2 as a possible D gene (6 bases). Germline CDR1 SNHLY, CDR2 FYNNEI. Trimming removed 4 bases at V and 0 bases at J, with 16 bases between. The CDR3 consists of 17 residues. CDR3 amino acids: CASSGDSLGSSYNEQFF. DNA of the CDR3: TGTGCCAGCAGTGGGGACTCCCTCGGGAGCTCCTACAATGAGCAGTTCTTC.

The chain carries TRBV2 and TRBJ2-1; D perhaps matches TRBD1 (5 bases). The CDR3 is 15 residues long. In germline, CDR1 is SNHLY, CDR2 FYNNEI. Deletions cut 4 bases from V and 4 bases from J, with 14 bases between. The CDR3, as DNA: TGTGCCAGCAGTGCTAAGGGGATCACTTACAATGAGCAGTTCTTC. Protein: CASSAKGITYNEQFF.

The chain uses TRBV6-2 or TRBV6-3 and TRBJ2-5; D call uncertain. CDR1 is MNHEY and CDR2 is SVGEGT in the germline V gene. The germline V and J ends were trimmed by 6 bases and 0 bases, with 11 bases remaining between them. The CDR3 is 14 amino acids. CDR3 residues: CASSQRSYQETQYF. Written as DNA, the CDR3 is TGTGCCAGCAGCCAACGGAGTTACCAAGAGACCCAGTACTTC.

This clonotype was counted at least ten times. J is TRBJ2-3 and V is TRBV7-2; 8 nucleotides line up with TRBD2. CDR3 length: 14 residues. V lost 4 bases and J lost 3; bases outside the gene matches: 3. Per the germline V gene, CDR1 is SGHTA and CDR2 is FQGNSA. Written as DNA, the CDR3 is TGTGCCAGCAGCTATAGCGGGGAGACAGATACGCAGTATTTT. Protein product: CASSYSGETDTQYF.

This clonotype was counted only a few times. The rearrangement links TRBV11-2 to TRBJ1-1; D is unclear. The germline V and J ends were trimmed by 5 bases and 7 bases, with 26 bases remaining between them. The CDR3 has 17 amino acids. Germline V lookup: CDR1 SGHAT, CDR2 FQNNGV. The CDR3 nucleotides are TGTGCCAGCAGCGGTGGGTCCGGGGTAGTAGTCTCTGGTGAAGCTTTCTTT. Protein: CASSGGSGVVVSGEAFF. Supplemented by reference TRBV11-2 and TRBJ1-1, the full variable domain reads EAGVAQSPRYKIIEKRQSVAFWCNPISGHATLYWYQQILGQGPKLLIQFQNNGVVDDSQLPKDRFSAERLKGVDSTLKIQPAKLEDSAVYLCASSGGSGVVVSGEAFFGQGTRLTVV.